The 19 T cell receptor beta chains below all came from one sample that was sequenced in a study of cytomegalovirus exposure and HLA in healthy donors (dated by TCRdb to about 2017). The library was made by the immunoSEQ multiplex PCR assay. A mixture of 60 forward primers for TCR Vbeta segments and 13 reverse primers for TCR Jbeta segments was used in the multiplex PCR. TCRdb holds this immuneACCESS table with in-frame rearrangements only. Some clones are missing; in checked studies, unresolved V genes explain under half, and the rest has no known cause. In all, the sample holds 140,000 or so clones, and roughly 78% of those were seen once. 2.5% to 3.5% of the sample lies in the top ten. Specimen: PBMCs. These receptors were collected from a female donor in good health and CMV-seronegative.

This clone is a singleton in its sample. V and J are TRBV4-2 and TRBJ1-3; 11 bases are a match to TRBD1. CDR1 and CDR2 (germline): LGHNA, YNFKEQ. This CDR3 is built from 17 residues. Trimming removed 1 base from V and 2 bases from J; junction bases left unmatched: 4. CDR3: CASSQVPGQGAGNTIYF. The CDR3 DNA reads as TGTGCCAGCAGCCAAGTTCCGGGACAGGGGGCTGGAAACACCATATATTTT.

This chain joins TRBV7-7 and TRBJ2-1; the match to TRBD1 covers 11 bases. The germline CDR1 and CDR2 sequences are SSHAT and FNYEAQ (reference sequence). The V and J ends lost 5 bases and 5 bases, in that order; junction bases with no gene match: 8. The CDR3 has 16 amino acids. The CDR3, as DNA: TGTGCCAGCAGCCCACTCGGACAGGGGGCCGACAATGAGCAGTTCTTC. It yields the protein CASSPLGQGADNEQFF.

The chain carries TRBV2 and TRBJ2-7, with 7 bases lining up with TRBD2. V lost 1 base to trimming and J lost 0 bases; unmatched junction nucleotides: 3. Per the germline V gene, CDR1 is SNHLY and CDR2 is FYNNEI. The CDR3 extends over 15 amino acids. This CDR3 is CASSEGLADSYEQYF. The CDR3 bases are TGTGCCAGCAGTGAAGGGCTAGCGGACTCCTACGAGCAGTACTTC.

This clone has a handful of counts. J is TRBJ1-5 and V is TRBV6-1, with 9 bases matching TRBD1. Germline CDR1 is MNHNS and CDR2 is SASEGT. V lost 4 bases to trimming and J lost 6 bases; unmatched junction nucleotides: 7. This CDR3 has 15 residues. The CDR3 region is CASSGLQGASQPQHF. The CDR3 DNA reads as TGTGCCAGCAGTGGTCTACAGGGGGCGAGTCAGCCCCAGCATTTT.

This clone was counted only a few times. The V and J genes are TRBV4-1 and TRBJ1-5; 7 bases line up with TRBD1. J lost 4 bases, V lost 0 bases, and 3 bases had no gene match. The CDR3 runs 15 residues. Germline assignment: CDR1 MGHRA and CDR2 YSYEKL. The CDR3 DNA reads TGCGCCAGCAGCCAAGACGGGACAGTTAATCAGCCCCAGCATTTT. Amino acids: CASSQDGTVNQPQHF.

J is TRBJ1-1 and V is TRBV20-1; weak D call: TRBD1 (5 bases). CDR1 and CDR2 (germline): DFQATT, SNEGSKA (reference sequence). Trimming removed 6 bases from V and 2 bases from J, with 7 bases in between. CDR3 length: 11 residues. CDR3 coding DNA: TGCAGTGCCGGACAAAACACTGAAGCTTTCTTT. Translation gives CSAGQNTEAFF.

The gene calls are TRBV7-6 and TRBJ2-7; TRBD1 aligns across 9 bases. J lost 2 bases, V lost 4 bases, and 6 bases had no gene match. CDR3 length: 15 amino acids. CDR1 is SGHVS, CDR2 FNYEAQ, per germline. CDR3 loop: CASSSARQGAYEQYF. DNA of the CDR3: TGTGCCAGCAGCTCCGCCCGACAGGGGGCCTACGAGCAGTACTTC.

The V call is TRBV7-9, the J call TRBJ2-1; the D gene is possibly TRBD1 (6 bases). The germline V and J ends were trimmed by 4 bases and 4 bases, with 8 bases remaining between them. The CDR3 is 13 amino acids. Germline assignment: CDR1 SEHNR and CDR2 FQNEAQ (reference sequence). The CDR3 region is CASSSGQYNEQFF. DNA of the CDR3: TGTGCCAGCAGCTCGGGACAATACAATGAGCAGTTCTTC.

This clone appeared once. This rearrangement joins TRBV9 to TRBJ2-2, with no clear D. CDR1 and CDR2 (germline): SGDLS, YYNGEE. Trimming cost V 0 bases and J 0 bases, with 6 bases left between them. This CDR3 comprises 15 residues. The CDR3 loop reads CASSVGTSNTGELFF. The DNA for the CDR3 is TGTGCCAGCAGCGTAGGCACTTCGAACACCGGGGAGCTGTTTTTT.

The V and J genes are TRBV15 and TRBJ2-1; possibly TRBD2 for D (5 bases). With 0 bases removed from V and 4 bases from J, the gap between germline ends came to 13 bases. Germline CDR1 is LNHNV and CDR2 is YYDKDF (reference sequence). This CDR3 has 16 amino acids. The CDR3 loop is CATSREGGGPYNEQFF. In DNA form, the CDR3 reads TGTGCCACCAGCAGAGAAGGAGGCGGTCCGTACAATGAGCAGTTCTTC. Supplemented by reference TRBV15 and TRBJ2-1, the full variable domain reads DAMVIQNPRYQVTQFGKPVTLSCSQTLNHNVMYWYQQKSSQAPKLLFHYYDKDFNNEADTPDNFQSRRPNTSFCFLDIRSPGLGDTAMYLCATSREGGGPYNEQFFGPGTRLTVL.

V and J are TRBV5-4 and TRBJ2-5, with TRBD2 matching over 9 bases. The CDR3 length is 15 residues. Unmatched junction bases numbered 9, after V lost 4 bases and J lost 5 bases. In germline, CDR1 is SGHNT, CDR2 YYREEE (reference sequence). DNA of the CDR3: TGTGCCAGCAGCCTCGAGCGGGGGGCAGGCGAGACCCAGTACTTC. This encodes CASSLERGAGETQYF.

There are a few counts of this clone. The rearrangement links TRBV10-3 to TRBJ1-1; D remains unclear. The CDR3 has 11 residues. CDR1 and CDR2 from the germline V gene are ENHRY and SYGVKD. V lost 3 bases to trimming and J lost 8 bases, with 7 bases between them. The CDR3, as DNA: TGTGCCATCAGTGATTCCAGGGAAGCTTTCTTT. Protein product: CAISDSREAFF.

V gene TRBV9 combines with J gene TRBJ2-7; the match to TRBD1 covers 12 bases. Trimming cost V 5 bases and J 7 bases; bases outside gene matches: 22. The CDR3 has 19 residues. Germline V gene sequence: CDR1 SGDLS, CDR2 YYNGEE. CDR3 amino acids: CASRVRGTGGRATVGEQYF. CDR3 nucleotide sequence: TGTGCCAGCAGAGTGAGGGGGACAGGGGGCAGGGCTACTGTGGGGGAGCAGTACTTC. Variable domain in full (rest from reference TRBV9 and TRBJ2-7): DSGVTQTPKHLITATGQRVTLRCSPRSGDLSVYWYQQSLDQGLQFLIQYYNGEERAKGNILERFSAQQFPDLHSELNLSSLELGDSALYFCASRVRGTGGRATVGEQYFGPGTRLTVT.

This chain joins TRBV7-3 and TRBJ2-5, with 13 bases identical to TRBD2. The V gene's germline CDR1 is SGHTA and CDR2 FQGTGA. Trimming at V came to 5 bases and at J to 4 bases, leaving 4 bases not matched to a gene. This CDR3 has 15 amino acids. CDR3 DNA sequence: TGTGCCAGCAGCCCACTAGCGGGGGGGATAGAGACCCAGTACTTC. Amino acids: CASSPLAGGIETQYF.

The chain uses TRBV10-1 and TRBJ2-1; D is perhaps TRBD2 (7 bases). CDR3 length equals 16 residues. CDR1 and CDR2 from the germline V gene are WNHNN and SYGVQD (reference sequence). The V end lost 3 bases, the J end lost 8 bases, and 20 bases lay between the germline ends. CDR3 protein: CASSDYGGARVDEQFF. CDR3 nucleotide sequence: TGCGCCAGCAGTGACTATGGGGGGGCGCGTGTAGATGAGCAGTTCTTC.

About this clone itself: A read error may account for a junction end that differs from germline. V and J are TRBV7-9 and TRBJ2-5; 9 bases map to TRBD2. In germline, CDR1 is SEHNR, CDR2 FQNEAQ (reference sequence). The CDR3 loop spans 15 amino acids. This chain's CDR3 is CSSSFGSGSYETQYF. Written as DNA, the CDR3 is TGTTCCAGCAGCTTTGGTAGCGGGAGTTATGAGACCCAGTACTTC.

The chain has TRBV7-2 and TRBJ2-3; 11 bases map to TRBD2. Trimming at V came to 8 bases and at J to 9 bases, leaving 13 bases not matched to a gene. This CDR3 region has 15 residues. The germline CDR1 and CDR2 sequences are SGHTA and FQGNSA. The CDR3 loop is CASLVAGGPGGTQYF. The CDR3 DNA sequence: TGTGCCAGCTTGGTAGCGGGGGGGCCGGGTGGCACGCAGTATTTT.

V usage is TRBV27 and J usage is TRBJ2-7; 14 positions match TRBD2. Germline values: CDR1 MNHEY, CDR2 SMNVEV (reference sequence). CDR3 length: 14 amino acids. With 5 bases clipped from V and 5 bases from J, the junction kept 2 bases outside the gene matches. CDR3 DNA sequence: TGTGCCAGCAGTGGGACTAGCGGGAGTCACGAGCAGTACTTC. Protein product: CASSGTSGSHEQYF.

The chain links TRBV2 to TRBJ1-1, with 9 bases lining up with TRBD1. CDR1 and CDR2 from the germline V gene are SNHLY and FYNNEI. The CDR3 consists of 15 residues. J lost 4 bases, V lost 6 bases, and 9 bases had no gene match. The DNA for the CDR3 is TGTGCCAGCAGGGAAAGGACAGGGGTCGGCACTGAAGCTTTCTTT. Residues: CASRERTGVGTEAFF. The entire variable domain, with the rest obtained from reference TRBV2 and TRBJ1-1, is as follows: EPEVTQTPSHQVTQMGQEVILRCVPISNHLYFYWYRQILGQKVEFLVSFYNNEISEKSEIFDDQFSVERPDGSNFTLKIRSTKLEDSAMYFCASRERTGVGTEAFFGQGTRLTVV.